A single sample gave rise to the 7 T cell receptor beta chains below, sequenced in a study of blood T cell repertoires in COVID-19 (dated by TCRdb to 2019 to 2021). Library preparation was by the immunoSEQ multiplex PCR assay. Here the immuneACCESS table is served through TCRdb, limited to in-frame sequences with V and J called. Missing clones are a known gap in these copies; in checked studies unresolved V genes cover under half, and the rest lacks a known reason. A total of under 200,000 clones appear in this sample, roughly 86% of them only once. Of the sample, approximately 6.5% falls within the top ten clones. The sample was peripheral blood. All receptors come from a woman of 80 years or more in a cohort sampled during active or convalescent COVID-19.

The rearrangement uses TRBV14 and TRBJ2-2, with D unresolved. The CDR3 contains 13 residues. The V end was cut by 5 bases, the J end by 4 bases, with 8 bases between. The V gene's germline CDR1 is SGHDN and CDR2 FVKESK. Written as DNA, the CDR3 is TGTGCCAGCAGCGGAGCGATCACCGGGGAGCTGTTTTTT. As protein: CASSGAITGELFF.

The gene calls are TRBV19 and TRBJ2-2, with D possibly matching TRBD1 (6 bases). The CDR3 totals 14 residues. The germline V and J ends were trimmed by 11 bases and 4 bases, with 17 bases remaining between them. CDR1 LNHDA and CDR2 SQIVND come from the germline V gene (reference sequence). The CDR3 protein is CAGRAGAGTGELFF. CDR3 bases: TGTGCCGGACGAGCAGGGGCAGGCACCGGGGAGCTGTTTTTT.

The chain carries TRBV5-6 and TRBJ2-5; a possible D gene is TRBD2 (6 bases). This CDR3 is built from 13 residues. V gave up 4 bases and J gave up 5 bases, with 12 bases separating them. Germline V gene data show CDR1 as SGHDT and CDR2 as YYEEEE. The CDR3 DNA reads as TGTGCCAGCAGCCCTAGCGTAAGGGAGACCCAGTACTTC. Residues: CASSPSVRETQYF.

The chain is built from TRBV13 and TRBJ2-2, with D possibly matching TRBD2 (6 bases). The CDR3 is 16 amino acids. V dropped 5 bases and J dropped 3 bases, with 16 bases sitting between them. Germline loops: CDR1 PRHDT, CDR2 FYEKMQ (reference sequence). This CDR3 reads CASSARLGRYTGELFF. Written as DNA, the CDR3 is TGTGCCAGCAGCGCCAGACTAGGACGGTACACCGGGGAGCTGTTTTTT.

The rearrangement joins TRBV18 to TRBJ2-6, with no clear D. The CDR3 extends over 14 amino acids. CDR1 KGHSH and CDR2 LQKENI come from the germline V gene. V was cut by 6 bases and J by 0 bases, with 6 bases left in between. In nucleotides, the CDR3 is TGTGCCAGCTCCGTCCCCTCTGGGGCCAACGTCCTGACTTTC. It codes for CASSVPSGANVLTF.

Here the CDR3 reads CASSFSGLSGYEQFF. CDR3 in DNA: TGTGCCAGCAGCTTCAGCGGCCTGAGCGGATATGAGCAGTTCTTC. The chain has TRBV7-2 and TRBJ2-1; D may be TRBD2 (5 bases). This CDR3 contains 15 residues. V lost 3 bases and J 8 bases, leaving 17 bases between the germline ends. The germline V gene has CDR1 SGHTA and CDR2 FQGNSA.

The rearrangement joins TRBV25-1 to TRBJ2-3; D perhaps matches TRBD2 (6 bases). From germline, CDR1 is MGHDK and CDR2 SYGVNS. The CDR3 length is 14 residues. V lost 6 bases, J lost 2 bases, and 12 bases lay in between. The CDR3 protein is CASRRASATDTQYF. CDR3 sequence (DNA): TGTGCCAGCAGGAGGGCTAGCGCCACAGATACGCAGTATTTT.